The 21 T cell receptor beta chains below come from one sample, sequenced in a study of cytomegalovirus exposure and HLA in healthy donors. Primers included in the PCR were 60 Vbeta and 13 Jbeta primers. Profiling relied on immunoSEQ multiplex PCR, and the TCRdb table lists in-frame clones only, not all of them. Among approximately 140,000 clones listed, roughly four fifths were seen once. Source material: PBMCs. The receptors here all came from a man younger than 30 in good health and CMV-seropositive.

The CDR3 DNA reads as TGCAGCGTCTCTGGACTAGCTGGAGGCTACGAGCAGTACTTC. Its protein is CSVSGLAGGYEQYF. The chain combines TRBV29-1 with TRBJ2-5, with 8 positions matching TRBD2. The J call may be incorrect, as the DNA end agrees better with TRBJ2-7. This CDR3 has 14 amino acids. The germline V gene encodes CDR1 SQVTM and CDR2 ANQGSEA.

The chain couples TRBV27 to TRBJ2-5; 10 bases map to TRBD1. Germline V gives CDR1 MNHEY, CDR2 SMNVEV (reference sequence). The CDR3 extends over 15 amino acids. V was pared by 5 bases and J by 12 bases, with 15 bases of the junction left unmatched. The CDR3 region is CASSILTGGARKEYF. The CDR3 coding sequence is TGTGCCAGCAGTATTCTGACAGGGGGCGCGAGGAAGGAGTACTTC.

The V gene is TRBV11-1, the J gene TRBJ2-2; 12 bases match TRBD2. Germline lookup yields CDR1 SGHAT and CDR2 FQDESV (reference sequence). There are 17 residues in the CDR3. The ends lost 5 bases at V and 0 bases at J; junction bases unmatched: 4. The CDR3 here is CASSRGLAGPNTGELFF. The CDR3 DNA follows: TGTGCCAGCAGCCGCGGACTAGCGGGACCGAACACCGGGGAGCTGTTTTTT.

The J gene is TRBJ2-1, the V gene TRBV15; possible D gene TRBD1, 6 bases. V was clipped by 0 bases and J by 4 bases, with 13 bases between them. Germline V gene sequence: CDR1 LNHNV, CDR2 YYDKDF (reference sequence). This CDR3 contains 16 residues. The CDR3 nucleotides read TGTGCCACCAGCAGAGATTACCAGGGGTTATACAATGAGCAGTTCTTC. It yields the protein CATSRDYQGLYNEQFF.

The chain uses TRBV6-5 and TRBJ2-3; 7 bases agree with TRBD1. The junction had 7 bases not matched to a gene; V was cut back by 5 bases and J by 2 bases. The CDR3 runs to 15 residues. Germline CDR1 is MNHEY and CDR2 is SVGAGI. Here the CDR3 DNA reads TGTGCCAGCAGTCAGGGGACAGTCCACACAGATACGCAGTATTTT. This translates into CASSQGTVHTDTQYF.

The rearrangement links TRBV7-9 to TRBJ1-5; D remains ambiguous. Germline CDR1 and CDR2: SEHNR and FQNEAQ (reference sequence). The CDR3 loop spans 13 amino acids. The germline V and J ends were trimmed by 1 base and 5 bases, with 6 bases remaining between them. CDR3 residues: CASSLDSYQPQHF. CDR3 DNA: TGTGCCAGCAGCTTAGACTCCTATCAGCCCCAGCATTTT.

The V gene is TRBV9, the J gene TRBJ2-1; 7 bases agree with TRBD2. V shed 7 bases, J shed 0 bases, and the junction held 7 bases outside the gene matches. This CDR3 contains 15 residues. The germline V gene encodes CDR1 SGDLS and CDR2 YYNGEE. The CDR3 DNA follows: TGTGCCAGCGGGGGGGACTTCGGCTCCTACAATGAGCAGTTCTTC. Translating it yields CASGGDFGSYNEQFF. The whole variable domain, filled in from reference TRBV9 and TRBJ2-1, reads DSGVTQTPKHLITATGQRVTLRCSPRSGDLSVYWYQQSLDQGLQFLIQYYNGEERAKGNILERFSAQQFPDLHSELNLSSLELGDSALYFCASGGDFGSYNEQFFGPGTRLTVL.

The V and J genes are TRBV5-6 and TRBJ1-5; a weak D match, TRBD1 (6 bases). This CDR3 is built from 12 residues. V was shortened by 5 bases and J by 6 bases, with 9 bases between the two germline ends. Germline loops: CDR1 SGHDT, CDR2 YYEEEE. The CDR3 nucleotides are TGTGCCAGCAGTAAACAGGGTCAGCCCCAGCATTTT. It encodes CASSKQGQPQHF. The entire variable domain, with the rest obtained from reference TRBV5-6 and TRBJ1-5, is as follows: DAGVTQSPTHLIKTRGQQVTLRCSPKSGHDTVSWYQQALGQGPQFIFQYYEEEERQRGNFPDRFSGHQFPNYSSELNVNALLLGDSALYLCASSKQGQPQHFGDGTRLSIL.

V and J are TRBV18 and TRBJ2-7; D possibly corresponds to TRBD1 (6 bases). CDR1 is KGHSH, CDR2 LQKENI, per germline. The CDR3 sequence is 16 residues long. Deletions cut 1 base from V and 0 bases from J, with 13 bases between. CDR3 sequence reads: CASSPQKGVLSYEQYF. DNA for the CDR3: TGTGCCAGCTCACCACAGAAGGGGGTCCTCTCCTACGAGCAGTACTTC.

The chain couples TRBV19 to TRBJ1-5; possibly TRBD1 for D (5 bases). V shed 1 base and J shed 3 bases, with 7 bases lying between them. The V gene's germline CDR1 is LNHDA and CDR2 SQIVND (reference sequence). The CDR3 sequence is 14 residues long. Here the CDR3 DNA reads TGTGCCAGTAGTATAGGACAGTTCAATCAGCCCCAGCATTTT. Protein sequence: CASSIGQFNQPQHF.

This chain links TRBV5-1 with TRBJ2-7, with D maybe TRBD2 (7 bases). The CDR3 sequence is 15 residues long. Looked up from germline, CDR1 is SGHRS and CDR2 is YFSETQ. V lost 2 bases and J 3 bases, leaving 15 bases between the germline ends. The CDR3 sequence: CASSFSAGEGYEQYF. The CDR3 DNA reads as TGCGCCAGCAGCTTTTCGGCAGGGGAGGGCTACGAGCAGTACTTC.

The CDR3 region is CASSPFVGPGEGYTF. CDR3 coding DNA: TGTGCCAGCAGCCCATTCGTGGGGCCGGGGGAGGGCTACACCTTC. This chain joins TRBV9 and TRBJ1-2; tentatively, D is TRBD1 (5 bases). In germline, CDR1 is SGDLS, CDR2 YYNGEE. CDR3 length equals 15 residues. The V end lost 4 bases, the J end lost 8 bases, and 21 bases lay between the germline ends.

The V and J genes are TRBV11-2 and TRBJ2-7; TRBD2 agrees at 15 bases. The CDR3 consists of 18 residues. Germline CDR1 and CDR2: SGHAT and FQNNGV. V lost 5 bases, J lost 3 bases, and 11 bases stayed unmatched. CDR3 in amino acids: CASSPGLAGGPGGYEQYF. For the CDR3, the DNA is TGTGCCAGCAGCCCAGGACTAGCGGGAGGGCCGGGGGGCTACGAGCAGTACTTC. Supplemented by reference TRBV11-2 and TRBJ2-7, the full variable domain reads EAGVAQSPRYKIIEKRQSVAFWCNPISGHATLYWYQQILGQGPKLLIQFQNNGVVDDSQLPKDRFSAERLKGVDSTLKIQPAKLEDSAVYLCASSPGLAGGPGGYEQYFGPGTRLTVT.

The chain employs TRBV4-1 and TRBJ1-3; D perhaps matches TRBD1 (6 bases). Germline V gene data show CDR1 as MGHRA and CDR2 as YSYEKL. The CDR3 has 15 residues. V lost 2 bases to trimming and J lost 0 bases, with 8 bases between them. For the CDR3, the DNA is TGCGCCAGCAGCCAAATCAGGGGCTCTGGAAACACCATATATTTT. Its translation: CASSQIRGSGNTIYF.

With respect to this clone: A junction end diverges from the germline sequence, so it may reflect a read error. Other DNA sequences of this sample code for an identical CDR3. This chain's CDR3 is CASSLQGQTNEKLFF. The CDR3 DNA sequence: TGCGCCAGCAGCTTGCAGGGGCAGACTAATGAAAAACTATTTTTT. This chain connects TRBV5-1 to TRBJ1-4; a weak D match, TRBD1 (6 bases). CDR1 and CDR2 from the germline V gene are SGHRS and YFSETQ. CDR3 length equals 15 residues. Using reference TRBV5-1 and TRBJ1-4 for the parts outside the CDR3, the full variable domain is KAGVTQTPRYLIKTRGQQVTLSCSPISGHRSVSWYQQTPGQGLQFLFEYFSETQRNKGNFPGRFSGRQFSNSRSEMNVSTLELGDSALYLCASSLQGQTNEKLFFGSGTQLSVL.

The V gene is TRBV4-1, the J gene TRBJ2-7; D may be TRBD1 (5 bases). V was cut by 0 bases and J by 3 bases, with 9 bases left in between. The CDR3 is made up of 14 amino acids. The germline V gene has CDR1 MGHRA and CDR2 YSYEKL. The CDR3, as DNA: TGCGCCAGCAGCCAAGAAGACAGTAGCTACGAGCAGTACTTC. Protein sequence: CASSQEDSSYEQYF.

The chain couples TRBV6-5 to TRBJ2-6; possible D gene TRBD1, 6 bases. The germline V gene has CDR1 MNHEY and CDR2 SVGAGI. The V end was cut by 0 bases, the J end by 2 bases, with 8 bases between. CDR3 size: 16 residues. The CDR3 loop is CASSYSGQAGANVLTF. In nucleotides, the CDR3 is TGTGCCAGCAGTTACTCGGGACAAGCTGGGGCCAACGTCCTGACTTTC.

This clone was detected only once. The J gene is TRBJ1-1, the V gene TRBV28, with a weak D call TRBD1 (5 bases). The germline V gene encodes CDR1 MDHEN and CDR2 SYDVKM. The CDR3 length is 14 residues. V lost 7 bases and J lost 0, with 12 bases in between. CDR3 DNA: TGTGCCAGCAACCGGAGGGGCTTGAACACTGAAGCTTTCTTT. Protein sequence: CASNRRGLNTEAFF.

The V gene is TRBV9, the J gene TRBJ1-2; no definite D call. Germline V lookup: CDR1 SGDLS, CDR2 YYNGEE. The CDR3 totals 12 residues. Trimming removed 3 bases at V and 4 bases at J, with 7 bases between. CDR3 nucleotides: TGTGCCAGCAGCGATGGAGGCTATGGCTACACCTTC. Protein product: CASSDGGYGYTF.

This clone was recorded a few times. The chain uses TRBV5-1 and TRBJ2-1, with 10 bases matching TRBD2. Per the germline V gene, CDR1 is SGHRS and CDR2 is YFSETQ. V lost 2 bases, J lost 7 bases, and 6 bases stayed unmatched. The CDR3 length is 15 residues. CDR3 protein: CASSFLAGAGNEQFF. The CDR3 DNA reads TGCGCCAGCAGCTTTCTAGCGGGAGCGGGGAATGAGCAGTTCTTC.

This chain links TRBV19 with TRBJ1-1, with D unresolved. Germline CDR1 reads LNHDA; CDR2 reads SQIVND (reference sequence). The CDR3 contains 15 residues. The V and J ends lost 7 bases and 1 base respectively, with 16 bases between them. The CDR3 sequence: CASTAGGWGNTEAFF. The CDR3 bases are TGTGCCAGTACCGCGGGAGGGTGGGGGAACACTGAAGCTTTCTTT.